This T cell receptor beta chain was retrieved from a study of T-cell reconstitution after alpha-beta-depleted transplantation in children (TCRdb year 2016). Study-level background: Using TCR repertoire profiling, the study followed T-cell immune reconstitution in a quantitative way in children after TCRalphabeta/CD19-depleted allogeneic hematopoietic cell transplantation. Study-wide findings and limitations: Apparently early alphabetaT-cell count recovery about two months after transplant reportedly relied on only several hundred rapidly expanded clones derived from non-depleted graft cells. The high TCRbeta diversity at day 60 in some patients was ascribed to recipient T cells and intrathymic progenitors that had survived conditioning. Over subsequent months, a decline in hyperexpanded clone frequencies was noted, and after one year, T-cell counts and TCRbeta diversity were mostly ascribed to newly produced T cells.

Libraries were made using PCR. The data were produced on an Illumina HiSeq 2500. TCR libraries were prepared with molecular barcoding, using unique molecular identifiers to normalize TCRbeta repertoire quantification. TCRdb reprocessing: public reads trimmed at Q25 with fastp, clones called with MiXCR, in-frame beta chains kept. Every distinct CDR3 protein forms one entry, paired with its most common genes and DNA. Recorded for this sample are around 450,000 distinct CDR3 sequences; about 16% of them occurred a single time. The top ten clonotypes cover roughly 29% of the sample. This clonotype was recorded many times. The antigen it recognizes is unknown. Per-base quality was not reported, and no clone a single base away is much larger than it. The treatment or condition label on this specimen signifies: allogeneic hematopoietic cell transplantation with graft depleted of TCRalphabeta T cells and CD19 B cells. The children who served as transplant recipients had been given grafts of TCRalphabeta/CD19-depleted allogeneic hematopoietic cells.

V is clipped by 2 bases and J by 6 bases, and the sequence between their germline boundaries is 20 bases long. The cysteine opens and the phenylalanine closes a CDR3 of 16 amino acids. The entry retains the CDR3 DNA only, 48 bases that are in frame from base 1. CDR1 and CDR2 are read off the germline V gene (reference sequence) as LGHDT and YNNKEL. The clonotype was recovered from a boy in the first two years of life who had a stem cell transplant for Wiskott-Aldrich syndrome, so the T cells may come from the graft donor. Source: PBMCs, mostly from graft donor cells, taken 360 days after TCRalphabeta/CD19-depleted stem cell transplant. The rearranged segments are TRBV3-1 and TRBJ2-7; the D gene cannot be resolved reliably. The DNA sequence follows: TGTGCCAGCAGCCAAACCGGACGTCTCCGATTACGCGAGCAGTACTTC. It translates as CASSQTGRLRLREQYF.